The 18 T cell receptor beta chains below were found in one sample sequenced in a study of blood T cells in healthy people across ages. The authors ran a second PCR of about 7 to 12 cycles using a sample-barcoded 5' primer and a J-beta primer mix. TCRdb recomputed calls from the 5' RACE reads with MiXCR, one row per CDR3 protein. The sample shows 800,000 or so distinct CDR3 sequences, 25% of them seen only once. This same sample was also taken into another study, of T cells of mothers and their children.

The sequenced sample was blood. The origin of the receptors is a boy aged 5-17 years in good health.

This clonotype was observed a few times. The chain links TRBV12-3 or TRBV12-4 to TRBJ2-2; D possibly matches TRBD1 or TRBD2 (5 bases each). V was cut by 6 bases and J by 8 bases, with 13 bases left in between. The CDR3 is made up of 13 amino acids. Written as DNA, the CDR3 is TGTGCCAGCAGCGACCCGGGACGGGGGGAGCTGTTTTTT. Protein sequence: CASSDPGRGELFF.

This chain uses TRBV7-2 with TRBJ1-4; no clear D. Germline CDR1 reads SGHTA; CDR2 reads FQGNSA. Trimming took 0 bases from V and 0 from J, leaving 8 bases between them. The CDR3 contains 16 residues. The chain's CDR3 is CASSLAQTATNEKLFF. CDR3 in DNA: TGTGCCAGCAGCTTAGCGCAAACTGCAACTAATGAAAAACTGTTTTTT.

The chain couples TRBV28 to TRBJ2-1; TRBD1 might be the D (6 bases). Trimming took 5 bases from V and 2 from J, leaving 19 bases between them. There are 17 residues in the CDR3. The germline gives CDR1 MDHEN, CDR2 SYDVKM. In DNA form, the CDR3 reads TGTGCCAGCAGTCCACCGGTACAGGGCGCTACCTACAATGAGCAGTTCTTC. This sequence encodes CASSPPVQGATYNEQFF. Drawing the rest from reference TRBV28 and TRBJ2-1, the complete variable domain is DVKVTQSSRYLVKRTGEKVFLECVQDMDHENMFWYRQDPGLGLRLIYFSYDVKMKEKGDIPEGYSVSREKKERFSLILESASTNQTSMYLCASSPPVQGATYNEQFFGPGTRLTVL.

Many counts were recorded for this clonotype. V is TRBV18 and J is TRBJ2-7; 9 positions match TRBD2. J was trimmed by 1 base and V by 6 bases; bases with no gene match: 4. CDR1 and CDR2 from the germline V gene are KGHSH and LQKENI. CDR3 length equals 14 residues. This CDR3 is CASSPTSGSYEQYF. The DNA of the CDR3 is TGTGCCAGCTCCCCGACTAGCGGATCCTACGAGCAGTACTTC.

This chain connects TRBV9 to TRBJ2-5, with TRBD2 matching over 11 bases. Germline V gene lookup returns CDR1 SGDLS and CDR2 YYNGEE. Trimming removed 0 bases from V and 8 bases from J; junction bases left unmatched: 9. The CDR3 is 16 amino acids. CDR3 sequence (DNA): TGTGCCAGCAGCGTAGAGATAGCGGGAGGGAAGAGAACCCAGTACTTC. This translates into CASSVEIAGGKRTQYF.

The chain couples TRBV3-1 to TRBJ2-5; 12 nucleotides match TRBD2. V lost 5 bases to trimming and J lost 3 bases; unmatched junction nucleotides: 7. Germline V CDR1 and CDR2: LGHDT, YNNKEL (reference sequence). The CDR3 extends over 16 amino acids. The CDR3 DNA is TGTGCCAGCAGCAGACCTCTAGCGGGAGGGAAAGAGACCCAGTACTTC. Its translation is CASSRPLAGGKETQYF.

In its sample, this clonotype was seen a few times. The V call is TRBV7-2, the J call TRBJ1-5, with a tentative D call TRBD1 (5 bases). There are 15 residues in the CDR3. Trimming took 3 bases from V and 2 from J, leaving 11 bases between them. Germline lookup yields CDR1 SGHTA and CDR2 FQGNSA. DNA for the CDR3: TGTGCCAGCAGCTTTGATATGGGGGGCAATCAGCCCCAGCATTTT. As protein: CASSFDMGGNQPQHF.

In this sample, this clonotype turned up a few times. This rearrangement joins TRBV2 to TRBJ2-7; 8 bases match TRBD2. CDR1 and CDR2 from the germline V gene are SNHLY and FYNNEI. The CDR3 is 14 residues long. The V and J ends lost 4 bases and 3 bases, in that order; junction bases with no gene match: 5. CDR3 protein: CASSGGLGGYEQYF. The CDR3 DNA reads TGTGCCAGCAGTGGGGGACTAGGGGGCTACGAGCAGTACTTC.

There are a few counts of this clonotype. One junction end does not reproduce the germline sequence, and a read error may be involved. The V gene is TRBV11-2, the J gene TRBJ1-1, with TRBD1 as a possible D gene (5 bases). Germline-derived CDR1 and CDR2 are SGHAT and FQNNGV. The CDR3 runs to 15 residues. DNA for the CDR3: TGTACCAGCAGCTTGGTGGGGCCCGGGAACACTGAAGCTTTCTTT. It is translated as CTSSLVGPGNTEAFF.

The J gene is TRBJ2-5, the V gene TRBV5-8, with 7 bases fitting TRBD1. In germline, CDR1 is SGHTS, CDR2 YDEGEE. J was trimmed by 4 bases and V by 2 bases; bases with no gene match: 5. The CDR3 consists of 14 residues. CDR3 loop: CASSFGQGVETQYF. The CDR3 DNA is TGTGCCAGCAGCTTTGGGCAGGGGGTAGAGACCCAGTACTTC.

The chain has TRBV5-5 and TRBJ1-1; D remains ambiguous. V was shortened by 0 bases and J by 3 bases, with 9 bases between the two germline ends. Germline lookup yields CDR1 SGHKS and CDR2 YYEKEE (reference sequence). This CDR3 has 14 amino acids. CDR3 nucleotides: TGTGCCAGCAGCTTGGCCCGGGCAGACACTGAAGCTTTCTTT. Translated, it gives CASSLARADTEAFF. The variable domain in full, with the rest retrieved from reference TRBV5-5 and TRBJ1-1, is DAGVTQSPTHLIKTRGQQVTLRCSPISGHKSVSWYQQVLGQGPQFIFQYYEKEERGRGNFPDRFSARQFPNYSSELNVNALLLGDSALYLCASSLARADTEAFFGQGTRLTVV.

The genes are TRBV20-1 and TRBJ1-1; 7 positions match TRBD1. This CDR3 contains 12 residues. Germline CDR1 reads DFQATT; CDR2 reads SNEGSKA (reference sequence). With V trimmed by 5 bases and J by 0 bases, 0 bases remained unmatched. The CDR3 loop reads CSAGQVNTEAFF. In DNA, the CDR3 is TGCAGTGCTGGACAGGTGAACACTGAAGCTTTCTTT.

This clonotype was counted between two and nine times. The chain combines TRBV6-5 with TRBJ1-4, with TRBD1 as a possible D gene (6 bases). Trimming took off 0 bases at V and 7 bases at J, with 12 bases between the two ends. The germline gives CDR1 MNHEY, CDR2 SVGAGI. The CDR3 runs 15 residues. The CDR3 nucleotides read TGTGCCAGCAGTTACTCAGGGGGGCGGAGTGAAAAACTGTTTTTT. Translated: CASSYSGGRSEKLFF.

The sample holds a few counts of this clonotype. The gene calls are TRBV4-1 and TRBJ1-1; D might be TRBD1 (5 bases). The CDR3 is 13 residues long. Germline values: CDR1 MGHRA, CDR2 YSYEKL. V was pared by 2 bases and J by 4 bases, with 8 bases between. For the CDR3, the DNA is TGCGCCAGCAGCCAAACGAGGGGCACTGAAGCTTTCTTT. This gives the protein CASSQTRGTEAFF.

The chain is built from TRBV4-1 and TRBJ2-5; TRBD1 matches 7 bases. CDR3 length: 16 residues. Germline CDR1 reads MGHRA; CDR2 reads YSYEKL. Unmatched junction bases numbered 9, after V lost 0 bases and J lost 5 bases. Here the CDR3 DNA reads TGCGCCAGCAGCCAAGATCCGAAGGGGGCGCGGGAGACCCAGTACTTC. Translation: CASSQDPKGARETQYF.

This clonotype appeared a few times. The chain employs TRBV29-1 and TRBJ2-3; D may be TRBD1 (6 bases). The V gene's germline CDR1 is SQVTM and CDR2 ANQGSEA. The germline V and J ends were trimmed by 5 bases and 5 bases, with 14 bases remaining between them. The CDR3 runs 13 residues. Written as DNA, the CDR3 is TGCAGCGTTTGCAGGGGCTCCTTAGATACGCAGTATTTT. This sequence encodes CSVCRGSLDTQYF.

This clonotype was counted only a few times. Here the CDR3 reads CATSRDRAGPTNEKLFF. The CDR3 nucleotides read TGTGCCACCAGCAGAGATCGGGCGGGACCAACTAATGAAAAACTGTTTTTT. The chain employs TRBV15 and TRBJ1-4; D possibly corresponds to TRBD1 (5 bases). CDR3 length equals 17 residues. Deletions cut 0 bases from V and 0 bases from J, with 11 bases between. The V gene's germline CDR1 is LNHNV and CDR2 YYDKDF (reference sequence).

This clonotype was seen repeatedly, ten times or more. The chain carries TRBV5-1 and TRBJ2-1, with D perhaps matching TRBD1 (6 bases). This CDR3 contains 13 residues. Germline V gene sequence: CDR1 SGHRS, CDR2 YFSETQ. V lost 1 base and J lost 6, with 8 bases in between. CDR3 region: CASSLIGGNEQFF. The DNA of the CDR3 is TGCGCCAGCAGCTTGATAGGGGGCAATGAGCAGTTCTTC.